This paragraph reports one T cell receptor (beta chain). CDR3 length equals 12 residues. V was shortened by 7 bases and J by 5 bases, with 11 bases between the two germline ends. The germline V gene has CDR1 MNHEY and CDR2 SVGAGI. Sequencing used immunoSEQ multiplex PCR; TCRdb keeps in-frame clones, though not all of them. The sample records 140,000 to 150,000 clones, 84% being singletons. Cohort allocation depended upon clinical history that participants reported. The data belong to a study of blood T cell repertoires in COVID-19. Study context: The United States, Italy and Spain provided the acute and convalescent COVID-19 samples. From T cells, B-cell-depleted T cells, or PBMCs came the material, which was cDNA or gDNA.

The sequence was collected from a woman aged 45-60 years with acute COVID-19. The chain recombines TRBV6-5 with TRBJ1-1; no firm D call. The source material was PBMCs or T cells enriched from blood (not recorded which). The CDR3 is CASTPGITEAFF. In DNA form, the CDR3 reads TGTGCCAGCACCCCGGGAATTACTGAAGCTTTCTTT.